This TCR beta chain was captured by sequencing in a study of blood T cell repertoires in COVID-19 (dated by TCRdb to 2020 to 2021). With regard to the full study: Collaborator samples came from the United States, Italy and Spain and covered acute and convalescent phases of COVID-19. The prospective study material was composed of cDNA or gDNA derived from T cells, B-cell-depleted T cells, or PBMCs. Deeply sampled blood TCRbeta repertoires from subjects exposed to, actively infected with, or recovered from COVID-19 were included in the dataset. The repertoires were made available in a free public database intended to serve as a resource for research on the immune response to SARS-CoV-2. Samples were obtained from the ongoing ImmuneRACE study (first 160 participants) and from 950 to 1,500 subjects provided by 6 global collaborators. The sample metadata nearly always contained a de-identified subject ID, COVID-19 status, age in years and sex. Where available, HLA class I and class II types were obtained from metadata supplied by the sample provider rather than from assay-based typing. What the research found in general, with its limitations: The quantity of clinical and demographic metadata differed by source and by participant and was supplied without curation.

The immunoSEQ Assay, a bias-controlled multiplex PCR, was used to amplify TCRbeta CDR3 regions from genomic DNA. On the study's bioinformatics: The number of nucleated cells in each sample was estimated by amplification of reference gene primers within the assay. To quantify the absolute abundance of each unique TCRbeta CDR3 rearrangement, sequence reads were collapsed and filtered. Productive Simpson clonality was computed per sample as the square root of Simpson's diversity index over productive rearrangements. The immuneACCESS repertoire file appears here via TCRdb, limited to in-frame rearrangements. These files lack a portion of the clones; in checked studies, under half of the deficit traces to unresolved V genes, and the cause of the others is not known. The V and J calls and the clone size are those of that table, but D and trimming were determined from the DNA. The sample table contains some 400,000 clones; only one count was recorded for about nine tenths of them. In total, the top ten clones hold roughly 0.9% of the sample.

In the prospective study, participants were about 18 to 100 years old, resided in about two dozen geographic areas of the United States, and were enrolled through a virtual design. In the prospective study, cohorts were assigned on the basis of participant-reported clinical history obtained from a screening survey and a study questionnaire. Exposed participants had been in contact with someone with a PCR-confirmed or clinician-diagnosed COVID-19 case within 2 weeks of study entry. In the prospective study, mobile phlebotomists collected whole blood, serum and a nasopharyngeal or oropharyngeal swab from each participant. Over a roughly 2-month period, participants in the prospective study had the option of providing additional blood draws and questionnaires. Blood samples from the prospective study were shipped frozen or at room temperature prior to DNA extraction. Compared with germline, V lacks 3 bases and J lacks 5 bases; bases without a gene match: 9. From its cysteine to its phenylalanine, the CDR3 spans 16 amino acids. The kept DNA is CDR3 alone, 48 bases in frame from the first base. CDR1 and CDR2 (LGHDT, YNNKEL) derive from the germline V gene (reference sequence).

Note on this clone: Which antigen it targets is not known. No clone much larger than this one lies a single base away; base qualities are absent.

The sequence joins TRBV3-1 (or the pseudogene TRBV3-2) to TRBJ2-2, with 7 bases in between that match TRBD2. The receptor was isolated from a woman between 40 and 50 years old who had been exposed to COVID-19. The source material was PBMCs or T cells enriched from blood (not recorded which). The CDR3 region has the sequence CASSHGAGLWTGELFF. The bases are TGTGCCAGCAGCCACGGAGCGGGACTATGGACCGGGGAGCTGTTTTTT.